This TCR beta chain was captured by sequencing in a study of technical replicates of blood from several donors. The protocol was immunoSEQ multiplex PCR, while the TCRdb copy is restricted to in-frame clones and leaves out a portion. The sample has just under 85,000 clones; around 90% are singletons. This clonotype originated in a human donor in good health. Sample: T cells isolated from PBMCs.

CDR3: CAWSLVREKLFF. CDR3 sequence (DNA): TGTGCCTGGAGTTTAGTCCGTGAAAAACTGTTTTTT. V and J are TRBV30 and TRBJ1-4; D gene unclear. The V and J ends lost 2 bases and 7 bases respectively, with 8 bases between them. In germline, CDR1 is GTSNPN, CDR2 SVGIG (reference sequence). This CDR3 has 12 amino acids. Full variable domain (missing parts from reference TRBV30 and TRBJ1-4): SQTIHQWPATLVQPVGSPLSLECTVEGTSNPNLYWYRQAAGRGLQLLFYSVGIGQISSEVPQNLSASRPQDRQFILSSKKLLLSDSGFYLCAWSLVREKLFFGSGTQLSVL.